Presented here are 24 T cell receptor beta chains from one specimen sequenced in a study of T cells in Graves' hyperthyroidism and ophthalmopathy. RNA transcripts gave rise to amplified TCR beta CDR3 regions. TCR CDR3 regions were first amplified by RT-PCR with HTBI primers. Each CDR3 protein gets one entry after TCRdb re-called the multiplex PCR reads with MiXCR. The sample carries fewer than 900,000 distinct CDR3 sequences, around 15% recorded once. Material: blood. These receptors were taken from a man between 18 and 35 years old with Graves' hyperthyroidism.

The chain is built from TRBV28 and TRBJ2-7, with 8 bases lining up with TRBD1. Germline CDR1 MDHEN, CDR2 SYDVKM. The CDR3 runs to 13 residues. With 3 bases clipped from V and 5 bases from J, the junction kept 3 bases outside the gene matches. The CDR3 is CASSFIQGDEQYF. As DNA, the CDR3 is TGTGCCAGCAGTTTCATACAGGGGGACGAGCAGTACTTC.

The table lists this clonotype with a few counts. This chain joins TRBV27 and TRBJ1-1; TRBD1 matches at 7 bases. The CDR3 has 12 amino acids. Losses at the gene ends were 10 bases for V and 4 bases for J; bases not matched to a gene: 6. CDR1 and CDR2 from the germline V gene are MNHEY and SMNVEV (reference sequence). The DNA for the CDR3 is TGTGCCACCAGAAACAGGGGCACTGAAGCTTTCTTT. It specifies CATRNRGTEAFF.

This clonotype occurred many times. The rearrangement links TRBV27 to TRBJ2-7, with 9 bases identical to TRBD2. CDR3 length equals 15 residues. Germline assignment: CDR1 MNHEY and CDR2 SMNVEV (reference sequence). V was clipped by 0 bases and J by 2 bases; unmatched bases: 2. The CDR3 protein is CASSLSPSGTYEQYF. The CDR3, as DNA: TGTGCCAGCAGTTTATCCCCTAGCGGGACCTACGAGCAGTACTTC.

This clonotype showed up just a few times. One end of the junction fails to match germline, which may point to a read error. The genes are TRBV14 and TRBJ1-2; D gene uncertain. In germline, CDR1 is SGHDN, CDR2 FVKESK. CDR3 length equals 14 residues. The chain's CDR3 is CASSPLGSLYDYTF. CDR3 DNA sequence: TGTGCCAGCAGCCCCTTGGGGAGCCTCTATGACTACACCTTC.

This clonotype has a count of ten or more. This chain connects TRBV28 to TRBJ2-3; the match to TRBD2 covers 12 bases. The CDR3 is 17 amino acids. The germline V gene has CDR1 MDHEN and CDR2 SYDVKM. V lost 2 bases to trimming and J lost 7 bases; unmatched junction nucleotides: 10. The CDR3: CASSLSTSGRIENTQYF. Here the CDR3 DNA reads TGTGCCAGCAGTTTAAGTACTAGCGGGAGGATAGAAAATACGCAGTATTTT.

The chain couples TRBV19 to TRBJ2-1; D is unclear. Germline CDR1 reads LNHDA; CDR2 reads SQIVND (reference sequence). The CDR3 spans 12 residues. V gave up 3 bases and J gave up 8 bases, with 8 bases separating them. The CDR3: CASSIFTHEQFF. The DNA for the CDR3 is TGTGCCAGTAGTATTTTTACCCATGAGCAGTTCTTC.

This clonotype was seen more than once but under ten times. This chain uses TRBV28 with TRBJ2-2, with 10 bases lining up with TRBD2. The CDR3 sequence is 17 residues long. The germline V gene has CDR1 MDHEN and CDR2 SYDVKM. Trimming at V came to 5 bases and at J to 3 bases, leaving 9 bases not matched to a gene. In DNA, the CDR3 is TGTGCCAGCAGTATGGGGGCTAGCGGGAGTGACACCGGGGAGCTGTTTTTT. Translating gives CASSMGASGSDTGELFF.

This clonotype was seen a handful of times. The chain recombines TRBV15 with TRBJ2-4; either TRBD1 or TRBD2 may fit D (6 bases each). The germline V gene has CDR1 LNHNV and CDR2 YYDKDF (reference sequence). V was shortened by 0 bases and J by 7 bases, with 16 bases between the two germline ends. The CDR3 totals 16 residues. CDR3 in DNA: TGTGCCACCAGCAGAGAACAGACTAGGCAGGGGAACATTCAGTACTTC. Protein product: CATSREQTRQGNIQYF.

V usage is TRBV7-8 and J usage is TRBJ1-1, with 8 bases lining up with TRBD1. J lost 11 bases, V lost 1 base, and 15 bases had no gene match. Germline CDR1 is SGHVS and CDR2 is FQNEAQ. The CDR3 is 16 residues long. This CDR3 is CASSLGMGTGILRAFF. DNA of the CDR3: TGTGCCAGCAGCTTAGGCATGGGGACAGGTATTTTGAGGGCTTTCTTT.

Ten or more counts support this clonotype. One end of the junction varies from germline; a read error may be responsible. The chain couples TRBV7-9 to TRBJ2-3, with 12 bases identical to TRBD1. The CDR3 covers 15 residues. Germline CDR1 reads SEHNR; CDR2 reads FQNEAQ (reference sequence). CDR3 amino acids: CASSSGTGGADTQYF. CDR3 DNA: TGTGCCAGCAGCTCGGGGACAGGGGGCGCAGATACACAGTATTTT.

This clonotype has at least ten counts. The V call is TRBV2, the J call TRBJ1-6; 7 bases are shared with TRBD1. From germline, CDR1 is SNHLY and CDR2 FYNNEI. The CDR3 spans 12 residues. After removal of 8 bases from V and 10 bases from J, the junction contained 5 bases not matched to a gene. This chain's CDR3 is CASVDRDSPLHF. CDR3 bases: TGTGCCAGCGTCGACAGGGACTCACCCCTCCACTTT.

This clonotype was counted ten times or more. This chain connects TRBV12-3 or TRBV12-4 to TRBJ1-2; D is unclear. V was clipped by 6 bases and J by 0 bases, with 8 bases between them. The CDR3 totals 13 residues. The CDR3 reads CASRRGTNYGYTF. CDR3 DNA sequence: TGTGCCAGCAGACGGGGTACTAACTATGGCTACACCTTC.

This clonotype was seen only a few times. The chain couples TRBV6-5 to TRBJ2-1; 12 positions match TRBD1. J gave up 8 bases and V 2 bases, and 10 bases lay outside the gene matches. CDR1 is MNHEY and CDR2 is SVGAGI in the germline V gene. The CDR3 covers 17 residues. The CDR3 protein is CASSYTGDRGRPYEQFF. CDR3 nucleotides: TGTGCCAGCAGTTACACGGGGGACAGGGGGCGCCCCTATGAGCAGTTCTTC.

V is TRBV7-2 and J is TRBJ2-4, with 7 bases fitting TRBD2. The CDR3 runs 14 residues. From germline, CDR1 is SGHTA and CDR2 FQGNSA. The trim removed 7 bases at V and 2 bases at J, leaving 5 bases unmatched. The CDR3 here is CASTQGGTKNIQYF. The CDR3 nucleotides read TGTGCCAGCACCCAGGGAGGGACCAAAAACATTCAGTACTTC.

V gene TRBV20-1 combines with J gene TRBJ2-1, with 12 nucleotides matching TRBD2. The V gene's germline CDR1 is DFQATT and CDR2 SNEGSKA (reference sequence). There are 13 residues in the CDR3. This CDR3 is CSAWTSGIFEQFF. The DNA for the CDR3 is TGCAGCGCTTGGACTAGCGGGATTTTTGAGCAGTTCTTC.

This clonotype has at least ten counts. The genes are TRBV27 and TRBJ2-7; 8 nucleotides align to TRBD2. V lost 2 bases, J lost 6 bases, and 18 bases stayed unmatched. The CDR3 extends over 18 amino acids. Looked up from germline, CDR1 is MNHEY and CDR2 is SMNVEV (reference sequence). CDR3 in amino acids: CASSLTPAGDGLGGEQYF. CDR3 coding DNA: TGTGCCAGCAGTTTAACCCCAGCGGGAGACGGTTTGGGAGGCGAGCAGTACTTC.

There are many counts of this clonotype. CDR3 nucleotides: TGTGCCAGCACCTACGCAACCTCTGGAAACACCATATATTTT. Its translation: CASTYATSGNTIYF. The rearrangement links TRBV2 to TRBJ1-3, with unresolved D. With 7 bases removed from V and 0 bases from J, the gap between germline ends came to 10 bases. Per germline, CDR1 SNHLY and CDR2 FYNNEI. CDR3 length: 14 amino acids.

CDR3 region: CASSPQVNTGELFF. CDR3 DNA sequence: TGCGCCAGCAGTCCGCAGGTGAACACCGGGGAGCTGTTTTTT. This sequence joins TRBV5-1 and TRBJ2-2; no clear D gene. The CDR3 is 14 amino acids. Germline CDR1 SGHRS, CDR2 YFSETQ. V lost 5 bases, J lost 1 base, and 9 bases lay in between.

This clonotype was counted only a few times. This rearrangement joins TRBV24-1 to TRBJ2-6, with a possible D match to TRBD1 (6 bases). Germline V gene data show CDR1 as KGHDR and CDR2 as SFDVKD. The CDR3 length is 21 residues. The germline V and J ends were trimmed by 3 bases and 1 base, with 24 bases remaining between them. CDR3: CATSDPYLTGLRISGANVLTF. CDR3 bases: TGTGCCACCAGTGATCCCTACCTAACAGGGTTGCGAATATCTGGGGCCAACGTCCTGACTTTC.

This clonotype was picked up many times. The gene calls are TRBV28 and TRBJ2-2; the D is unclear. The CDR3 is made up of 18 amino acids. The germline CDR1 and CDR2 sequences are MDHEN and SYDVKM. The V and J ends lost 6 bases and 0 bases respectively, with 20 bases between them. The CDR3 DNA reads TGTGCCAGCAGCCGTGTGTTAAATCTGGTTGCGAACACCGGGGAGCTGTTTTTT. It yields the protein CASSRVLNLVANTGELFF.

This clonotype was seen more than once but under ten times. This chain uses TRBV9 with TRBJ2-1; D possibly corresponds to TRBD2 (5 bases). Trimming stripped 0 bases from V and 2 bases from J, with 9 bases between. Germline V lookup: CDR1 SGDLS, CDR2 YYNGEE. The CDR3 is 15 residues long. The CDR3 DNA sequence: TGTGCCAGCAGCGTAGCGAGGGCACCCTACAATGAGCAGTTCTTC. The encoded protein is CASSVARAPYNEQFF.

This chain uses TRBV3-1 with TRBJ2-5, with TRBD1 identical over 9 bases. The CDR3 runs 15 residues. Germline loops: CDR1 LGHDT, CDR2 YNNKEL (reference sequence). Trimming removed 1 base from V and 4 bases from J; junction bases left unmatched: 4. The CDR3 bases are TGTGCCAGCAGCCAAGGACTGGACAGGGGAGAGACCCAGTACTTC. This encodes CASSQGLDRGETQYF.

This clonotype has ten or more counts. Here the CDR3 DNA reads TGTGCCAGCAGGGCGACTAGCGGGAGTTGGAATGAGCAGTTCTTC. Encoded protein: CASRATSGSWNEQFF. The chain employs TRBV12-3 or TRBV12-4 and TRBJ2-1; 12 bases match TRBD2. Germline trimming cut 6 bases from V and 7 bases from J; bases unmatched to any gene: 7. The CDR3 has 15 amino acids.

This clonotype appeared many times. V is TRBV6-1 and J is TRBJ2-3, with D possibly TRBD2 on 5 matching bases. Trimming cost V 7 bases and J 2 bases, with 16 bases left between them. This CDR3 comprises 15 residues. In germline, CDR1 is MNHNS, CDR2 SASEGT. The CDR3 DNA sequence: TGTGCCAGCACAAGGTTGCGGGTTGACACAGATACGCAGTATTTT. Encoded protein: CASTRLRVDTDTQYF.